This entry lists 18 T cell receptor beta chains sequenced from one sample in a study of human T cells and chemical hapten exposure. TCRdb re-called the RACE reads through MiXCR, storing one row per CDR3 protein. Found here are 90,000 to 110,000 distinct CDR3 sequences, 30% to 35% of them singletons; the top ten hold about 2.9%. Noted time point: patch test 3, about 24 weeks after DPC sensitization. Regarding treatment: therapeutic diphenylcyclopropenone sensitization with weekly scalp DPC. The source material was whole blood, sampled in connection with sensitization to the hapten diphenylcyclopropenone (DPC). These receptors were obtained from a man aged 35 to 55 with alopecia areata. Some clones in this sample may be carry-over from other donors' samples.

The chain employs TRBV28 and TRBJ2-6, with D maybe TRBD1 (6 bases). The CDR3 runs 17 residues. Trimming removed 5 bases from V and 4 bases from J, with 18 bases in between. Germline-derived CDR1 and CDR2 are MDHEN and SYDVKM. DNA for the CDR3: TGTGCCAGCAGTACCCCCGACAGGCTGGGAGGGGCCAACGTCCTGACTTTC. Translated, it gives CASSTPDRLGGANVLTF.

This clonotype was counted between two and nine times. The chain has TRBV7-3 and TRBJ2-5; D is perhaps TRBD1 or TRBD2 (6 bases each). Germline V gene sequence: CDR1 SGHTA, CDR2 FQGTGA. Deletions cut 5 bases from V and 5 bases from J, with 18 bases between. CDR3 length: 15 amino acids. The CDR3 sequence: CASSPSGGQWETQYF. In DNA form, the CDR3 reads TGTGCCAGCAGCCCCTCTGGGGGGCAGTGGGAGACCCAGTACTTC.

This chain links TRBV12-5 with TRBJ1-5; perhaps TRBD1 as D (5 bases). Deletions cut 2 bases from V and 3 bases from J, with 11 bases between. Germline assignment: CDR1 LGHNT and CDR2 FRNRAP. The CDR3 loop spans 15 amino acids. CDR3 in amino acids: CASGLITGFNQPQHF. CDR3 DNA sequence: TGTGCTAGTGGTTTGATCACAGGCTTCAATCAGCCCCAGCATTTT.

There are a few counts of this clonotype. The chain carries TRBV12-3 or TRBV12-4 and TRBJ2-3; 10 nucleotides match TRBD2. The trim removed 5 bases at V and 0 bases at J, leaving 8 bases unmatched. This CDR3 has 17 amino acids. The CDR3, as DNA: TGTGCCAGCAGTCCCTGGACTAGCGGAACTAGCACAGATACGCAGTATTTT. This translates into CASSPWTSGTSTDTQYF.

In nucleotides, the CDR3 is TGTGCCAGCAGACTGACTAGCGGTTCGCAGTATTTT. Its protein is CASRLTSGSQYF. The V gene is TRBV7-2, the J gene TRBJ2-3; TRBD2 matches 9 bases. Germline-derived CDR1 and CDR2 are SGHTA and FQGNSA. V shed 6 bases and J 10 bases; nucleotides not matched to a gene: 5. The CDR3 covers 12 residues. The entire variable domain, with the rest obtained from reference TRBV7-2 and TRBJ2-3, is as follows: GAGVSQSPSNKVTEKGKDVELRCDPISGHTALYWYRQSLGQGLEFLIYFQGNSAPDKSGLPSDRFSAERTGGSVSTLTIQRTQQEDSAVYLCASRLTSGSQYFGPGTRLTVL.

The CDR3 sequence is CASSYGSWRGRETQYF. The CDR3 nucleotides read TGTGCCAGCAGTTACGGTTCATGGAGGGGGCGAGAGACCCAGTACTTC. J is TRBJ2-5 and V is TRBV6-5; TRBD1 might be the D (7 bases). From germline, CDR1 is MNHEY and CDR2 SVGAGI. The CDR3 loop spans 16 amino acids. With 2 bases removed from V and 4 bases from J, the gap between germline ends came to 17 bases.

The count of this clonotype is one. A much bigger clone sits one base away, suggesting this may be a read error. This rearrangement joins TRBV6-2 or TRBV6-3 to TRBJ2-1; TRBD2 matches at 10 bases. This CDR3 has 16 residues. Losses at the gene ends were 5 bases for V and 7 bases for J; bases not matched to a gene: 11. CDR1 MNHEY and CDR2 SVGEGT come from the germline V gene. The CDR3 DNA follows: TGTGCCAGCAGTGGCGCTCTAGCGGGAGCAGGGAATGAGCAGTTCTTC. Protein: CASSGALAGAGNEQFF.

Only a few counts were recorded for this clonotype. This chain links TRBV29-1 with TRBJ2-2, with D perhaps matching TRBD1 or TRBD2 (5 bases each). The length of the CDR3 is 14 residues. V lost 5 bases and J 0 bases, leaving 10 bases between the germline ends. CDR1 and CDR2 from the germline V gene are SQVTM and ANQGSEA. CDR3 coding DNA: TGCAGCGTTCCCGGGACGGCGAACACCGGGGAGCTGTTTTTT. As protein: CSVPGTANTGELFF.

This clonotype was counted between two and nine times. CDR3: CASSRDGGRPGQGTAPAFF. In DNA, the CDR3 is TGCGCCAGCAGCCGTGATGGGGGGCGGCCGGGACAGGGGACCGCCCCCGCTTTCTTT. The rearrangement links TRBV4-1 to TRBJ1-1; 10 positions match TRBD1. This CDR3 has 19 amino acids. Germline assignment: CDR1 MGHRA and CDR2 YSYEKL. J lost 11 bases, V lost 4 bases, and 25 bases had no gene match.

The chain combines TRBV6-2 or TRBV6-3 with TRBJ2-1; D not certain. Between the trimmed V and J ends, which lost 6 bases and 8 bases, there was a span of 11 bases. Germline V lookup: CDR1 MNHEY, CDR2 SVGEGT. This CDR3 comprises 12 residues. CDR3 DNA: TGTGCCAGCAGCCTTACACCTTATGAGCAGTTCTTC. Translated, it gives CASSLTPYEQFF.

This clonotype was found a few times. This chain uses TRBV7-3 with TRBJ2-1; 7 bases fit TRBD2. The ends lost 0 bases at V and 15 bases at J; junction bases unmatched: 11. Germline V gene lookup returns CDR1 SGHTA and CDR2 FQGTGA. This CDR3 is built from 14 residues. The DNA of the CDR3 is TGTGCCAGCAGCTTAACGGGGGGGGGGACCCAACCGTTCTTC. It yields the protein CASSLTGGGTQPFF.

The J gene is TRBJ1-1, the V gene TRBV9; D unresolved. Trimming took 3 bases from V and 2 from J, leaving 14 bases between them. Germline values: CDR1 SGDLS, CDR2 YYNGEE. The CDR3 extends over 15 amino acids. The chain's CDR3 is CASSDPYAPNTEAFF. Here the CDR3 DNA reads TGTGCCAGCAGCGACCCGTACGCCCCAAACACTGAAGCTTTCTTT.

This chain joins TRBV7-2 and TRBJ1-2; D ambiguous. The germline V gene encodes CDR1 SGHTA and CDR2 FQGNSA. The V gene lost 3 bases and the J gene lost 4 bases, with 15 bases spanning the gap. The CDR3 contains 15 residues. The CDR3 reads CASSFSGHSTYGYTF. For the CDR3, the DNA is TGTGCCAGCAGCTTTTCTGGGCACAGCACCTATGGCTACACCTTC.

This clonotype was found a few times. The CDR3 region has the DNA TGCAGTCCTTCCCCCGCCAGCGGGAGTGGTACAGATACGCAGTATTTT. The encoded protein is CSPSPASGSGTDTQYF. The V gene is TRBV20-1, the J gene TRBJ2-3; 8 bases are a match to TRBD2. V was clipped by 8 bases and J by 3 bases; unmatched bases: 16. Germline CDR1 DFQATT, CDR2 SNEGSKA (reference sequence). This CDR3 comprises 16 residues.

The V gene is TRBV29-1, the J gene TRBJ1-4; D might be TRBD1 (6 bases). The CDR3 totals 14 residues. Trimming removed 7 bases from V and 0 bases from J, with 12 bases in between. Germline V lookup: CDR1 SQVTM, CDR2 ANQGSEA. The DNA of the CDR3 is TGCAGCGCAAGGGGGAGGGCAACTAATGAAAAACTGTTTTTT. As protein: CSARGRATNEKLFF.

J is TRBJ1-6 and V is TRBV20-1; TRBD1 might be the D (5 bases). Trimming took off 5 bases at V and 7 bases at J, with 12 bases between the two ends. Per germline, CDR1 DFQATT and CDR2 SNEGSKA (reference sequence). The CDR3 totals 13 residues. In nucleotides, the CDR3 is TGCAGTGCTCTTCGGGACGGGAATTCACCCCTCCACTTT. Its protein is CSALRDGNSPLHF.

This clonotype was observed a few times. CDR3 protein: CASPVGGAYEQYV. CDR3 coding DNA: TGTGCCAGCCCTGTCGGCGGTGCCTACGAGCAGTACGTC. This chain links TRBV25-1 with TRBJ2-7; D unclear. V lost 8 bases and J lost 2, with 13 bases in between. The CDR3 loop spans 13 amino acids. CDR1 is MGHDK and CDR2 is SYGVNS in the germline V gene.

The chain couples TRBV29-1 to TRBJ2-1; TRBD2 agrees at 9 bases. Germline loops: CDR1 SQVTM, CDR2 ANQGSEA. This CDR3 has 15 amino acids. Unmatched junction bases numbered 13, after V lost 8 bases and J lost 5 bases. CDR3 residues: CSTSVGLAGNNEQFF. In nucleotides, the CDR3 is TGCAGCACCTCCGTCGGGCTAGCGGGGAACAATGAGCAGTTCTTC.